This TCR beta chain appears in the sequencing data of a study of CD8 T cells in ankylosing spondylitis. The trim removed 4 bases at V and 2 bases at J, leaving 2 bases unmatched. Germline CDR1 ENHRY, CDR2 SYGVKD. The CDR3 loop spans 15 amino acids. Each CDR3 protein is one row after TCRdb ran MiXCR on the 5' RACE reads. This sample has around 100,000 distinct CDR3 sequences, with 24% found just once. The J gene is TRBJ2-2, the V gene TRBV10-3, with 9 bases aligning to TRBD2. This clonotype was sampled from a male donor with ankylosing spondylitis. The sample consisted of synovial fluid, either unsorted or a sorted T cell fraction (not recorded which). This CDR3 is CAISGLAANTGELFF. CDR3 nucleotides: TGTGCCATCAGTGGACTAGCGGCTAACACCGGGGAGCTGTTTTTT.